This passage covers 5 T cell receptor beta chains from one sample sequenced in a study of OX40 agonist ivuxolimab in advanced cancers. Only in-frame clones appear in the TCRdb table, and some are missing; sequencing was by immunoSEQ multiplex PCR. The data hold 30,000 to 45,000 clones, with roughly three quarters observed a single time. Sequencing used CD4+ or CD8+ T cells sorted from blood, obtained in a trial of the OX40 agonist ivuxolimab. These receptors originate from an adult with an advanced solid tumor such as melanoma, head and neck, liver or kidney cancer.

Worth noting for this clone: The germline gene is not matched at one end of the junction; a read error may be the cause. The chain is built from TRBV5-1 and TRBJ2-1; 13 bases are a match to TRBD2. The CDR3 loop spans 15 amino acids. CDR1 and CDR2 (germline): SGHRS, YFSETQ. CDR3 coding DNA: TGCGCCAGCCGCTTCGGGACTAGCGGGAAGATTGAGCAGTTCTTC. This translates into CASRFGTSGKIEQFF.

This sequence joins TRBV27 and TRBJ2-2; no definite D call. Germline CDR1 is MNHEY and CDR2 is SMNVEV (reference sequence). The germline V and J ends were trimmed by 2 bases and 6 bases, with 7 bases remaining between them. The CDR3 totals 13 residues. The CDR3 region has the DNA TGTGCCAGCAGTTTAGAATGGGCCGGGGAGCTGTTTTTT. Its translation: CASSLEWAGELFF.

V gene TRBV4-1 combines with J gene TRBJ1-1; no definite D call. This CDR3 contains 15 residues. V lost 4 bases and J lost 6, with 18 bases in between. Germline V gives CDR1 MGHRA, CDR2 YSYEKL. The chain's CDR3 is CASSPGGLGFAEAFF. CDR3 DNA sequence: TGCGCCAGCAGCCCTGGAGGGTTAGGGTTCGCTGAAGCTTTCTTT.

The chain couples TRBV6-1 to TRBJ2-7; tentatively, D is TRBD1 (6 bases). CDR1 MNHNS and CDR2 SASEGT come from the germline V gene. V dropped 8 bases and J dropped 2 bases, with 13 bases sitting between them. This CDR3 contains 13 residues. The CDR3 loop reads CASEDRPTYEQYF. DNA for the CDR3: TGTGCCAGCGAGGACAGACCGACCTACGAGCAGTACTTC.

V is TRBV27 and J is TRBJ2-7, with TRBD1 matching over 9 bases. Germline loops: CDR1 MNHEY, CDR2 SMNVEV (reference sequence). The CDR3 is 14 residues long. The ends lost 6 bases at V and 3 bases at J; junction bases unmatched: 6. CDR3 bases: TGTGCCAGCAGAGGATCGGGACAGGGCTACGAGCAGTACTTC. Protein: CASRGSGQGYEQYF.